This T cell receptor beta chain was profiled in a study of neoadjuvant nivolumab and ipilimumab in lung cancer (dated by TCRdb to the early 2020s). At the level of the whole study: In the NEOSTAR trial, nivolumab was administered intravenously at 3 mg/kg on days 1, 15 and 29, and the combination arm also received ipilimumab 1 mg/kg on day 1 only. TCR repertoires in pretherapy (baseline) peripheral blood were compared with TCR repertoires in tumors resected at surgery after neoadjuvant immune checkpoint blockade. The primary trial endpoint was the major pathologic response (MPR) rate in the intention-to-treat population in each study arm. Matched pretherapy and resected tumor pairs were analyzed for seven patients: four treated with nivolumab and three with nivolumab plus ipilimumab. A total of about 43 patients with operable NSCLC were treated in the trial, with some 23 randomized to nivolumab monotherapy and approximately 21 randomized to nivolumab plus ipilimumab. Study-wide findings and limitations: Tumor T-cell richness and clonality rose from pretherapy to surgery in three of three dual-therapy tumors but in only two of four nivolumab-treated tumors. Pretherapy blood TCR richness correlated positively with richness in tumors resected after neoadjuvant therapy (Spearman R of about 0.82). There was no significant correlation between TCR clonality and pathologic tumor regression, and just a single major-pathologic-response sample was available for the clonality-regression analysis. TCR sequencing was performed in a small number of samples. Greater TCR richness and clonality were observed in resected tumors than in tumor-adjacent uninvolved lung, and increases were observed in more dual-therapy-treated tumors.

The library relied on the immunoSEQ multiplex PCR assay. In the authors' own workflow: Repertoires were summarized in terms of richness and clonality, and significantly expanded and contracted clones between pre- and post-therapy samples were identified. Entries here come from immuneACCESS through TCRdb and include only in-frame sequences with V and J called. Some clones fail to appear in such tables; in the studies checked, an unresolved V gene covers under half of the shortfall, and the cause of the remainder is unknown. The DNA gave D and trimming, while V, J and clone size come from that table. This sample gives about 26,000 clones in total; around 83% of them show up just once. 7.5% to 9% of the sample goes to the ten largest clones. For this clone: Its cognate antigen has yet to be identified. No much larger clone is present one base from it, and per-base qualities are unavailable.

The CDR3 sequence holds 15 residues, the cysteine and phenylalanine included. CDR3 DNA is the only sequence kept; it has 45 bases, read in frame from the first base. The germline V gene yields SGHRS for CDR1 and YFSETQ for CDR2. Relative to germline, V is 0 bases shorter and J is 4 bases shorter, with 14 bases between their ends. The sample's time point, from its label and the paper: at surgical resection after neoadjuvant nivolumab +/- ipilimumab. Samples were obtained from the phase 2 randomized NEOSTAR trial, in which neoadjuvant nivolumab or nivolumab plus ipilimumab followed by surgery was tested in operable NSCLC.

The sequencing here drew on tumor tissue, taken after neoadjuvant nivolumab, alone or with ipilimumab, at or shortly before surgery. This clonotype was obtained from an adult with non-small cell lung cancer. The sequence is built from TRBV5-1 and TRBJ2-7; possibly the D gene is TRBD1, per 6 matching bases. The CDR3 sequence is CASSLGQGIKYEQYF. DNA sequence: TGCGCCAGCAGCTTGGGGCAGGGGATTAAGTACGAGCAGTACTTC.